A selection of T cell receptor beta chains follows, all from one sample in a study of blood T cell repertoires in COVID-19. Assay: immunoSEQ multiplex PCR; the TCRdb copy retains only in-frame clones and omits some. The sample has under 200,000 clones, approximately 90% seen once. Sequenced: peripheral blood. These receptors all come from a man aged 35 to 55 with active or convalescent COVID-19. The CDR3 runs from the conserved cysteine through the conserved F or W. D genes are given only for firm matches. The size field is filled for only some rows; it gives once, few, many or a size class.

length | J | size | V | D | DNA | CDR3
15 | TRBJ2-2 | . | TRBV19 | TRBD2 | TGTGCCAGTAGTCTGGTAGCGGGAGGCACCGGGGAGCTGTTTTTT | CASSLVAGGTGELFF
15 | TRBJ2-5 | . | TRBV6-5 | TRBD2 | TGTGCCAGCAGCTTTAGCGGGACAACTCAAGAGACCCAGTACTTC | CASSFSGTTQETQYF
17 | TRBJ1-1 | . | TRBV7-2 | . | TGTGCCAGCAGCTTGCGAGGATTAAGGGGGGGCTCGGCTGAAGCTTTCTTT | CASSLRGLRGGSAEAFF
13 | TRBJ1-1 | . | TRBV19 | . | TGTGCCAGTAGTATAGGGCAGGTTAATGAAGCTTTCTTT | CASSIGQVNEAFF
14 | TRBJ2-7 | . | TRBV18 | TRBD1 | TGTGCCAGCTCTCCCGGGACAGGGGCCTACGAGCAGTACTTC | CASSPGTGAYEQYF
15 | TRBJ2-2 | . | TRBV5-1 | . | TGCGCCAGCAGCTTGGCGGACAGGAACACCGGGGAGCTGTTTTTT | CASSLADRNTGELFF
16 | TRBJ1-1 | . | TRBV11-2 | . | TGTGCCAGCAGCTTTACAGGAAACAAACATGGTACTGAAGCTTTCTTT | CASSFTGNKHGTEAFF
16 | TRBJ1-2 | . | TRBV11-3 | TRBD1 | TGTGCCAGCAGCTCGCGTCGGGACAGATCTAACTATGGCTACACCTTC | CASSSRRDRSNYGYTF
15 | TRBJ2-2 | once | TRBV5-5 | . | TGTGCCAGCAGCCGCCCTAACAGGCCCACCGGGGAGCTGTTTTTT | CASSRPNRPTGELFF
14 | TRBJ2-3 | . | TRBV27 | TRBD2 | TGTGCCAGCAGTCCTAGCGGGAGCACAGATACGCAGTATTTT | CASSPSGSTDTQYF
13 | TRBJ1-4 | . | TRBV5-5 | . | TGTGCCAGCAGCCGGACAGCTAATGAAAAACTGTTTTTT | CASSRTANEKLFF
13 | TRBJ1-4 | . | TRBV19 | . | TGTGCCAGCCAACAGGGAAGTAATGAAAAACTGTTTTTT | CASQQGSNEKLFF
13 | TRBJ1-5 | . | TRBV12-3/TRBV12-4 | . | TGTGCCAGCAGTTTAGCGCTAACCCAGCCCCAGCATTTT | CASSLALTQPQHF
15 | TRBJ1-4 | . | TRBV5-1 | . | TGCGCCAGCAGCCGTATGCTGGAATCGGGTGAAAAACTGTTTTTT | CASSRMLESGEKLFF
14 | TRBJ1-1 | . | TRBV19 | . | TGTGCCAGTAGCTTAAGGGACACTAACACTGAAGCTTTCTTT | CASSLRDTNTEAFF
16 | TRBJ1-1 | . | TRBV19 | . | TGTGCCAGTAGTATGGCAGGGCGCACTTATAACACTGAAGCTTTCTTT | CASSMAGRTYNTEAFF
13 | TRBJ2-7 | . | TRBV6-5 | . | TGTGCCAGCAGTTCCGAACAGGGAAACGAGCAGTACTTC | CASSSEQGNEQYF
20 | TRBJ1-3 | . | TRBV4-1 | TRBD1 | TGCGCCAGCAGCCAGGCCGGGACAGGGGGCATTTATGGCTCTGGAAACACCATATATTTT | CASSQAGTGGIYGSGNTIYF
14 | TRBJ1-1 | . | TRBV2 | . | TGTGCCAGCAGGGTCCAGGGAAGGGACACTGAAGCTTTCTTT | CASRVQGRDTEAFF
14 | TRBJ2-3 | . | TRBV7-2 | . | TGTGCCAGCAGCTTAGGGCAGTACACAGATACGCAGTATTTT | CASSLGQYTDTQYF
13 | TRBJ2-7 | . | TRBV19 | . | TGTGCCTCCTTGGGGCCTAATTCCAACGAGCAGTACTTC | CASLGPNSNEQYF